Each of the 5 T cell receptor beta chains below was sequenced from the same sample in a study of blood T cells in healthy people across ages. It was with a sample-barcoded 5' primer and a J-beta primer mix that a second PCR of about 7 to 12 cycles was run. TCRdb re-called the 5' RACE reads through MiXCR, storing one row per CDR3 protein. This table holds 600,000 to 800,000 distinct CDR3 sequences, about 50% found once. The sample comprised blood. The receptors were sampled from a woman of 80 years or more in good health.

The chain is built from TRBV6-2 or TRBV6-3 and TRBJ2-7; 8 nucleotides match TRBD1. The DNA end favors TRBJ2-5, so the J call may be wrong. This CDR3 has 14 residues. CDR1 and CDR2 from the germline V gene are MNHEY and SVGEGT. The CDR3: CASLPQGAGETQYF. The CDR3 region has the DNA TGTGCCAGCCTCCCGCAGGGGGCAGGGGAGACCCAGTACTTC.

V is TRBV10-3 and J is TRBJ1-4; maybe TRBD1 (5 bases). This CDR3 spans 14 amino acids. CDR1 and CDR2 from the germline V gene are ENHRY and SYGVKD. V lost 7 bases and J 3 bases, leaving 12 bases between the germline ends. The CDR3 loop is CAINESGSNEKLFF. The CDR3 bases are TGTGCCATCAATGAATCAGGGTCTAATGAAAAACTGTTTTTT.

To note about this clonotype: This could be a read error, since a much larger clone is one nucleotide away. The chain employs TRBV2 and TRBJ2-1; 8 positions match TRBD2. J was trimmed by 10 bases and V by 8 bases; bases with no gene match: 10. Germline values: CDR1 SNHLY, CDR2 FYNNEI. CDR3 length equals 13 residues. CDR3 sequence reads: CASAGLVGGEQFF. The CDR3 coding sequence is TGTGCCAGCGCGGGACTAGTGGGCGGAGAGCAGTTCTTC.

The chain carries TRBV20-1 and TRBJ2-1, with 10 bases lining up with TRBD2. The CDR3 is 17 amino acids. CDR1 and CDR2 from the germline V gene are DFQATT and SNEGSKA (reference sequence). The V and J ends lost 5 bases and 7 bases, in that order; junction bases with no gene match: 17. The DNA for the CDR3 is TGCAGTGCTCCCCACCCTTCCGTAGCGGGGGGATGGAATGAGCAGTTCTTC. This codes for CSAPHPSVAGGWNEQFF.

V usage is TRBV5-4 and J usage is TRBJ2-3; TRBD1 matches at 8 bases. CDR3 length: 16 amino acids. V shed 0 bases, J shed 4 bases, and the junction held 7 bases outside the gene matches. Germline values: CDR1 SGHNT, CDR2 YYREEE (reference sequence). In DNA, the CDR3 is TGTGCCAGCAGCTTGGCAGGGGGCAGTGTCGCAGATACGCAGTATTTT. Residues: CASSLAGGSVADTQYF.